These T cell receptor beta chains were read from a single sample in a study of blood T cell repertoires in COVID-19. Repertoires were generated with immunoSEQ multiplex PCR, while TCRdb's copy carries only in-frame clones and drops some. The sample contains around 300,000 clones, more than 70% of which appear only once. Material for sequencing was PBMCs or T cells enriched from blood (not recorded which). These TCRs come from a woman in her twenties or thirties who had recovered from COVID-19. CDR3s include the opening cysteine and the closing phenylalanine or tryptophan. The D gene is left open where the match is weak.

NA	TRBV29-1	TRBJ1-2	CSVVTGANYGYTF
NA	TRBV19	TRBJ1-5	CASSRVQGRDQPQHF
TRBD1	TRBV18	TRBJ1-1	CASSRSGNTGGELAFF
TRBD2	TRBV5-1	TRBJ2-1	CASSDPRGGVGDEQFF
NA	TRBV27	TRBJ2-7	CASSGGQDEQYF
NA	TRBV3-1/TRBV3-2	TRBJ1-5	CASSLGRGQPQHF
NA	TRBV5-5	TRBJ1-5	CASSLGWGGWNQPQHF
NA	TRBV5-1	TRBJ2-4	CASSLDGQGGNIQYF
TRBD1	TRBV10-3	TRBJ1-6	CAISDLGQGRNNSPLHF
NA	TRBV6-5	TRBJ1-2	CASSYNNYGYTF
TRBD1	TRBV6-5	TRBJ1-1	CASLTGWGTEAFF
TRBD1	TRBV7-8	TRBJ2-1	CASIRGQGDLFEGNEQFF
TRBD1	TRBV10-3	TRBJ1-2	CAISRDRGQYGYTF
TRBD2	TRBV10-3	TRBJ2-1	CAMGGRDEQFF
NA	TRBV4-1	TRBJ2-5	CASSNSGETQYF
NA	TRBV25-1	TRBJ1-2	CASSPRGGGINYGYTF
NA	TRBV7-9	TRBJ2-7	CASSPFGSSTSLYF
NA	TRBV28	TRBJ1-2	CASNGVDSSYGYTF
TRBD1	TRBV12-3/TRBV12-4	TRBJ1-1	CASRGQGLTEAFF
TRBD2	TRBV19	TRBJ2-3	CASSMGGNTQYF
NA	TRBV5-6	TRBJ1-2	CASSLGRGFPNYGYTF
NA	TRBV6-1	TRBJ1-2	CASSEARQRRRYGYTF
NA	TRBV4-1	TRBJ1-2	CASSQDMTSLAYGYTF
NA	TRBV29-1	TRBJ1-2	CSVGLFNYGYTF
TRBD1	TRBV2	TRBJ1-5	CASTGQGMSNQPQHF
NA	TRBV6-5	TRBJ2-7	CASSYPASGEQYF
NA	TRBV4-3	TRBJ2-6	CASSQGAGGTGANVLTF
TRBD1	TRBV7-6	TRBJ1-5	CASSRVTGENQPQHF
TRBD2	TRBV19	TRBJ2-1	CASSIPGLKNEQFF
NA	TRBV7-2	TRBJ1-1	CASSRGPGPLRDTEAFF
TRBD1	TRBV6-2/TRBV6-3	TRBJ1-5	CASTPGQALSNQPQHF
TRBD1	TRBV10-3	TRBJ2-7	CAISPGQGGTYEQYF
TRBD2	TRBV5-4	TRBJ2-3	CASSPGTSGGDTQYF
TRBD1	TRBV27	TRBJ1-5	CASSDLRTGLSQPQHF
TRBD1	TRBV4-1	TRBJ2-7	CASSQDQTGAYEQYF
TRBD2	TRBV7-8	TRBJ2-1	CASSLATSGGALEQFF
NA	TRBV6-5	TRBJ2-1	CASSPGSYNEQFF
NA	TRBV12-3/TRBV12-4	TRBJ1-1	CASSLLGDEAFF
NA	TRBV4-2	TRBJ2-3	CASSETSTDTQYF
TRBD1	TRBV12-5	TRBJ1-4	CASANWTGAWKKLFF
NA	TRBV12-2	TRBJ1-5	CASRLGKGGDQPQHF
NA	TRBV28	TRBJ1-5	CASSHRTVPQHF